The clone carrying this T cell receptor beta chain has a handful of counts. Its antigen is currently unknown. With a much larger clone just one base away, this may be a read error. A second 7 to 11 cycle PCR used barcoded and J-beta primers. A template-switch adaptor with 12 random nucleotides tagged each cDNA molecule. A single record per CDR3 protein comes from TCRdb applying MiXCR to the 5' RACE reads. The sample records 800,000 or so distinct CDR3 sequences, around 45% being singletons. These data come from a study of blood T cells in healthy people across ages. Study-wide results and limits: Per million T cells, TCR beta diversity dropped roughly linearly as age increased.

V gave up 4 bases and J gave up 11 bases, with 25 bases separating them. The CDR3 is 16 amino acids. Germline CDR1 reads KGHDR; CDR2 reads SFDVKD. The source material was blood. The sequence was collected from a man of 80 years or more in good health. V is TRBV24-1 and J is TRBJ2-5; a weak D match, TRBD1 (6 bases). The CDR3 sequence: CATSDLRTDLGNEQYF. The CDR3 DNA sequence: TGTGCCACCAGTGACCTTAGGACAGATTTGGGCAATGAGCAGTACTTC.